The source of this T cell receptor (beta chain) is a study of blood T cell repertoires in COVID-19. On the study more broadly: The origin of the acute and convalescent COVID-19 samples was the United States, Italy and Spain. From T cells, B-cell-depleted T cells, or PBMCs came the material, which was cDNA or gDNA.

Source study methods: Researchers report that nucleated cell counts were estimated from reference gene primer amplification. Using immunoSEQ multiplex PCR, the repertoire was profiled, and TCRdb retains in-frame clones only, with some absent. V and J calls and clone size are as listed in that table; D and trimming were resolved from the DNA. The profile shows fewer than 150,000 clones, roughly three quarters of them singletons. V lost 5 bases and J 6 bases, leaving 17 bases between the germline ends. The CDR3 sequence is 14 residues long. Germline-derived CDR1 and CDR2 are GTSNPN and SVGIG (reference sequence).

The receptor comes from an elderly man with acute or convalescent COVID-19. V usage is TRBV30 and J usage is TRBJ1-5; D is possibly TRBD1 (5 bases). Sequenced material: peripheral blood. CDR3 protein: CAWGTPGGSQPQHF. In DNA form, the CDR3 reads TGTGCCTGGGGGACTCCGGGAGGGAGTCAGCCCCAGCATTTT.